The clone carrying this TCR beta chain was observed a few times. The sample comes from a study of beta chain features in type 1 diabetes. Background on the study: No age, gender or cell yield differences were seen between patients and healthy donors. Across all samples, some 98 million sorted cells were examined.

Blood was drawn once from each donor into heparinised tubes. The draws averaged roughly 120 mL. The CDR3 spans 18 residues. Trimming stripped 4 bases from V and 4 bases from J, with 26 bases between. CDR1 and CDR2 from the germline V gene are SGHKS and YYEKEE (reference sequence). Sequenced material consisted of expressed TCRB transcripts (all of the isolated RNA was reverse transcribed). Naive, central memory and regulatory T cell samples averaged roughly 3.7 million immunoSEQ reads each. Repertoires were generated with immunoSEQ multiplex PCR, while TCRdb's copy carries only in-frame clones and drops some. The sample contains roughly 290,000 clones, about 8.5% of which appear only once.

The sequence came from a woman under 30 in good health. The material sequenced was central memory CD4+ T cells from blood. V is TRBV5-5 and J is TRBJ1-1; TRBD1 is a possible D gene (6 bases). The CDR3 DNA reads TGTGCCAGCAGCCAAGGCCGAGCAAACAGGGACTCGGGCACTGAAGCTTTCTTT. Its protein product is CASSQGRANRDSGTEAFF.